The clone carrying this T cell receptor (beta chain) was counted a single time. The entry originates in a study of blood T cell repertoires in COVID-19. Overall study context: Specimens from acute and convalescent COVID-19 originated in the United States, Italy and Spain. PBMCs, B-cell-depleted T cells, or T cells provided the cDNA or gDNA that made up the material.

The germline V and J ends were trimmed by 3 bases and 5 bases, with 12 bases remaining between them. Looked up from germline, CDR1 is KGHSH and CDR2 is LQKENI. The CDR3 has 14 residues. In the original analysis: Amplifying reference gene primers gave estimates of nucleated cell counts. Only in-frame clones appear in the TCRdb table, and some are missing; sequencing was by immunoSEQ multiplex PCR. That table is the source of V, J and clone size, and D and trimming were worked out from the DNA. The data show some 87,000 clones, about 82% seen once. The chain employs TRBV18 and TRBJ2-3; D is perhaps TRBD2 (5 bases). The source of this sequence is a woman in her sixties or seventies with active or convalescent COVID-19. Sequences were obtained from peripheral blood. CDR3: CASSPHFEGDTQYF. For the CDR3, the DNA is TGTGCCAGCTCACCGCATTTTGAGGGAGATACGCAGTATTTT.